This T cell receptor (beta chain) originates from a study of CD4 T cells in relation to SARS-CoV-2 and coronaviruses. The table came from immunoSEQ multiplex PCR; TCRdb's copy has only in-frame clones and leaves some out. Of roughly 18,000 clones detected, more than 75% appear once; the ten largest clones hold under 25%. The unexposed donors gave CD4+ T cells in about 2011-2019, prior to COVID-19. CD4+ T cells were isolated from the cells after 10 days of culture. To note about this clone: Its cognate antigen is unknown.

The sample taken for sequencing was CD4+ T cells from PBMCs, cultured in vitro. The source is a human donor in good health.

The CDR3 DNA is TGCGCCAGCAGCCTGGGACAGAGCCGGGACACTGAAGCTTTCTTT. Its protein product is CASSLGQSRDTEAFF. The chain joins TRBV5-1 to TRBJ1-1; 7 bases agree with TRBD1. The J segment lost 3 bases and the V segment lost 4 bases, leaving 9 bases of the junction unmatched. This CDR3 has 15 amino acids. Germline V gene data show CDR1 as SGHRS and CDR2 as YFSETQ. The variable domain in full, with the rest retrieved from reference TRBV5-1 and TRBJ1-1, is KAGVTQTPRYLIKTRGQQVTLSCSPISGHRSVSWYQQTPGQGLQFLFEYFSETQRNKGNFPGRFSGRQFSNSRSEMNVSTLELGDSALYLCASSLGQSRDTEAFFGQGTRLTVV.